This T cell receptor (beta chain) was identified in a study of PD-1 blockade in classical Hodgkin lymphoma (dated by TCRdb to 2020 to 2022). In terms of the full investigation: Nivolumab dosing was 3 mg/kg intravenously every 2 weeks, continuing until either disease progression or unacceptable toxicity. The study used TCR beta sequencing and CyTOF to define a peripheral blood immune signature of response to PD-1 blockade in classical Hodgkin lymphoma. On the study overall, not on this receptor specifically: CD4+ but not CD8+ TCR diversity rose significantly by C4D1 (p=0.0027 vs p=0.16), most apparent in complete responders (p=0.02). Patients starting nivolumab less than 1 year after ASCT had lower diversity and were excluded from later analyses to avoid confounding by immune reconstitution. Trial patients achieving complete response had baseline diversity similar to newly diagnosed patients, whereas partial responders and progressors had significantly lower diversity. The study covered only a single clinical trial cohort, and the causes of the repertoire differences, possibly disease activity or prior therapy, were still not defined. Baseline TCR diversity was reported to be lower in newly diagnosed patients than in healthy donors and to be lower still in relapsed/refractory patients.

CDR1 is given as LNHDA and CDR2 as SQIVND, both from the germline V gene (reference sequence). V lost 7 bases and J lost 4 bases, and the count of bases not matched to a germline gene is 14. The CDR3 contains 16 residues, cysteine and phenylalanine counted. CDR3 DNA is the only sequence kept; it has 48 bases, read in frame from the first base. About this clone itself: Its specific antigen is unknown. Base qualities were left out, and no much larger clone turns up one base away.

The sample's time point label, decoded: cycle 2 day 1 (C2D1) of nivolumab. All trial patients had relapsed after autologous stem cell transplantation, with cohorts A, B and C differing in prior brentuximab vedotin exposure. The trial cohort was composed of 55 to 65 patients with relapsed/refractory classical Hodgkin lymphoma, for whom complete response, partial response or progressive disease was recorded as best overall response. In the multi-cohort phase II CheckMate 205 trial, trial patients received single-agent nivolumab. An independent review committee assessed best overall response by applying the 2007 International Working Group response criteria. Trial PBMCs were collected immediately before nivolumab initiation (C1D1) and during therapy at cycle 2 day 1 and cycle 4 day 1. Peripheral blood was collected in 8 mL Vacutainer Cell Preparation Tubes, from which PBMCs were isolated by centrifugation and then cryopreserved.

The Qiagen DNeasy kit was used to extract genomic DNA from unsorted PBMCs and from the negatively selected CD4+ and CD8+ fractions. Using primers that anneal to V and J segments, immunoSEQ multiplex PCR amplified the TCR beta CDR3 regions. A synthetic immune receptor repertoire was used to minimize amplification bias, and any remaining bias was removed computationally after sequencing. Per the source publication's procedure: Custom Python scripts were used to quantify repertoire diversity as the Shannon entropy index. Unsorted, CD4+ and CD8+ repertoires were analyzed separately, except for combined analyses in which CD4+ and CD8+ sequences were merged in silico. A clone was considered expanded if an increase in frequency of at least 2-fold after treatment relative to C1D1 was found, and a pseudocount of 0.5 was applied to clones undetected at baseline. Singleton clones were defined as clones with 0 or 1 copy at C1D1, and non-singleton clones were defined as clones with 2 or more copies. Clones expanded in unsorted samples were annotated as CD4+, CD8+ or unknown by matching protein sequences in sorted samples from the same patient. Wilcoxon tests were applied to paired samples to test diversity changes from C1D1 to C4D1. In TCRdb, the immuneACCESS table is reduced to in-frame sequences with V and J assigned. These tables do not hold every clone; where another copy was compared, an unresolved V gene accounts for under half, and the others remain unexplained. The D gene and trimming were derived from the DNA, and the V and J assignments and clone size from that table. This sample is represented by about 46,000 clones; about three quarters of them were singletons. Of the sample, 20% to 25% is held by the ten largest clones.

The sequence came from a human donor with classical Hodgkin lymphoma. Material: peripheral blood mononuclear cells (PBMCs), obtained before the second cycle of nivolumab. The V and J segments used are TRBV19 and TRBJ2-7; TRBD1 agrees with 9 junctional bases. The encoded CDR3 is CASNKKGGTGLYEQYF. The bases are TGTGCCAGTAACAAGAAAGGCGGGACAGGGTTATACGAGCAGTACTTC.